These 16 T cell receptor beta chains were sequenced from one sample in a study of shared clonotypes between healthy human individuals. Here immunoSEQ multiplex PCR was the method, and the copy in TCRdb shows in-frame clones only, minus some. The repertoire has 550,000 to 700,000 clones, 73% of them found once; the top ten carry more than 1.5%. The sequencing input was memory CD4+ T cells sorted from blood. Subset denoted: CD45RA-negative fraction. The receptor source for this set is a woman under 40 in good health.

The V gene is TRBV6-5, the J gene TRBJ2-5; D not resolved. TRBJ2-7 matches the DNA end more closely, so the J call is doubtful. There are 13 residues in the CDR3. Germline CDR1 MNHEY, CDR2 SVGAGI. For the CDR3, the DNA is TGTGCCAGCAGGTTTTCGCTCAGCTACGAGCAGTACTTC. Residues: CASRFSLSYEQYF.

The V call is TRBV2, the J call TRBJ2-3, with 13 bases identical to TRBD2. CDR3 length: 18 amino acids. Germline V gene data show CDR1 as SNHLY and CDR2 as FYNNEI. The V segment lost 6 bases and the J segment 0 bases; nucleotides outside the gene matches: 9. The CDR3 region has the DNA TGTGCCAGCAGGGGGACTAGCGGGGTGTTGAGGAGCACAGATACGCAGTATTTT. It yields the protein CASRGTSGVLRSTDTQYF.

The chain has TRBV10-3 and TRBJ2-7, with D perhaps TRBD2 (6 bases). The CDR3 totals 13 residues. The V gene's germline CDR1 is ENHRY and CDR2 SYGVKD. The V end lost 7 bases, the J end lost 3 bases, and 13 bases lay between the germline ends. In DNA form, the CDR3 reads TGTGCCATCACCTCGGGGCGGGACTACGAGCAGTACTTC. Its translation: CAITSGRDYEQYF.

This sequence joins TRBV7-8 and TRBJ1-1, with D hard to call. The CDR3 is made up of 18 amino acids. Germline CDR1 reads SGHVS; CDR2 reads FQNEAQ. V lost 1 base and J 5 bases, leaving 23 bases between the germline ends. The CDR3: CASSLDRLGGHRGTEAFF. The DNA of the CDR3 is TGTGCCAGCAGCTTAGATAGATTGGGTGGGCACCGAGGGACTGAAGCTTTCTTT.

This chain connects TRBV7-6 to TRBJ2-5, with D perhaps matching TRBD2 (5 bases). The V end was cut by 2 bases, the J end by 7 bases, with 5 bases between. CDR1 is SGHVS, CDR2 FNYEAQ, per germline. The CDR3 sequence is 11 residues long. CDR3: CASSLRGTQYF. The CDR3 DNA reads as TGTGCCAGCAGCTTACGGGGGACCCAGTACTTC.

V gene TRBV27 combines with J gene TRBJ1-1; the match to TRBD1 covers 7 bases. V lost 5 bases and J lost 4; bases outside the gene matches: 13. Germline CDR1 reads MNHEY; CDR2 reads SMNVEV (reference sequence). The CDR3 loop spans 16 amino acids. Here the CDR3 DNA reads TGTGCCAGCAGTCCCATCGAGGGGGCGCCCGGCACTGAAGCTTTCTTT. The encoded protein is CASSPIEGAPGTEAFF.

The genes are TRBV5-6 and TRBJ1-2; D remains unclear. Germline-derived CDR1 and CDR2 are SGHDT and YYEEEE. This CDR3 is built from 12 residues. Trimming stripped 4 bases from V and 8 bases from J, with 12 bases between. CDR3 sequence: CASSKQVEGYTF. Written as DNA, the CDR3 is TGTGCCAGCAGCAAACAAGTTGAGGGCTACACCTTC. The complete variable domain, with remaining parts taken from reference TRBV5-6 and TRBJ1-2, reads DAGVTQSPTHLIKTRGQQVTLRCSPKSGHDTVSWYQQALGQGPQFIFQYYEEEERQRGNFPDRFSGHQFPNYSSELNVNALLLGDSALYLCASSKQVEGYTFGSGTRLTVV.

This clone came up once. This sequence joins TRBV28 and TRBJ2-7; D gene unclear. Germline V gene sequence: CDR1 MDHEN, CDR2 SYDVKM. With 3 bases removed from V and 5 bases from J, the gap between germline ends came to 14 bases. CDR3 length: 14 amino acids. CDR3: CASSLHTKPHEQYF. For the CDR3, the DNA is TGTGCCAGCAGTTTGCACACTAAACCCCACGAGCAGTACTTC.

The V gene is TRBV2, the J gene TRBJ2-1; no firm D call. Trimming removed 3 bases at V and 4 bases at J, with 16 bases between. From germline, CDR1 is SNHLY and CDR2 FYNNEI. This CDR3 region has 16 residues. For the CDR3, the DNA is TGTGCCAGCAGTGAGGTGGAGATAGTTACGTACAATGAGCAGTTCTTC. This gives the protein CASSEVEIVTYNEQFF.

The CDR3 coding sequence is TGCGCCAGCAGCCAGCGGGGTTTTAATCAGCCCCAGCATTTT. Amino acids: CASSQRGFNQPQHF. J is TRBJ1-5 and V is TRBV4-1; D unclear. The CDR3 spans 14 residues. Trimming removed 3 bases at V and 4 bases at J, with 10 bases between. Germline CDR1 MGHRA, CDR2 YSYEKL.

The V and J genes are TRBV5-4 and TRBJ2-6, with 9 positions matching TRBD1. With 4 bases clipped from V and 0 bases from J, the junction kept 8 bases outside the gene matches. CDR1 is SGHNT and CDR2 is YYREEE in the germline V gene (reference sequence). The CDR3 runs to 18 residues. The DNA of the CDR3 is TGTGCCAGCAGCAAACCGGGACAGGGTCTCTCTGGGGCCAACGTCCTGACTTTC. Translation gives CASSKPGQGLSGANVLTF.

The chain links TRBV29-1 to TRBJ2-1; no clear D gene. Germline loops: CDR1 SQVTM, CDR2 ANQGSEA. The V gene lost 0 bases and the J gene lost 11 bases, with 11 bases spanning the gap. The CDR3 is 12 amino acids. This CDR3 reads CSVEDSLQKQFF. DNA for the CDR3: TGCAGCGTTGAAGATTCCCTCCAGAAGCAGTTCTTC.

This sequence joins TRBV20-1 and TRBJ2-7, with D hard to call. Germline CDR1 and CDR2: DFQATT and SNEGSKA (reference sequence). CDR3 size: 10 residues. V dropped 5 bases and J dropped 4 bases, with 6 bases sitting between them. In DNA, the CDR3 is TGCAGTGCTGCTTTGTACGAGCAGTACTTC. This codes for CSAALYEQYF.

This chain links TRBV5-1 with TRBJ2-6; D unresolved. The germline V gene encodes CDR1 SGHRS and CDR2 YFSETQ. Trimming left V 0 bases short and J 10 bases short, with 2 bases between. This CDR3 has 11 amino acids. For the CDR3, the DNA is TGCGCCAGCAGCTTGGTTAACGTCCTGACTTTC. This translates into CASSLVNVLTF.

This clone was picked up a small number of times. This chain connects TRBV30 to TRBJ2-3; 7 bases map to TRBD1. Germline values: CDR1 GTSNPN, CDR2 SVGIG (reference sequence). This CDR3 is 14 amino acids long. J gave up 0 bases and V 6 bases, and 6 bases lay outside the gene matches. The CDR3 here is CACRQGYSTDTQYF. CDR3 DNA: TGTGCCTGTCGACAGGGCTACAGCACAGATACGCAGTATTTT.

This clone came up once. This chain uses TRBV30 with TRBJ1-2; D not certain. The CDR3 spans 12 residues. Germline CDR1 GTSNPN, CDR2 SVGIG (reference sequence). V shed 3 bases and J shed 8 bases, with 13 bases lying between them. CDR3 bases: TGTGCCTGGAGAGATTACAGCGAGGGCTACACCTTC. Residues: CAWRDYSEGYTF.